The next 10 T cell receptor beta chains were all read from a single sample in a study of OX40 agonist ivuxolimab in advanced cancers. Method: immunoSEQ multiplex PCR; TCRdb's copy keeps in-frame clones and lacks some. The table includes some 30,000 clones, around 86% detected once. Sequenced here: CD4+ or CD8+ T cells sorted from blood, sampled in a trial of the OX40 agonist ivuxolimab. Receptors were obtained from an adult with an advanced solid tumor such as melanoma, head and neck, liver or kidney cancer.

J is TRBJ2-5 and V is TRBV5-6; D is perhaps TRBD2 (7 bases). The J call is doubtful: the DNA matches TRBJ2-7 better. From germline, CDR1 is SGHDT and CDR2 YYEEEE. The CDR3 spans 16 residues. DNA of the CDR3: TGTGCCAGCAGCCTGATAATGCGGGGGCTTGGCTACGAGCAGTACTTC. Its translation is CASSLIMRGLGYEQYF.

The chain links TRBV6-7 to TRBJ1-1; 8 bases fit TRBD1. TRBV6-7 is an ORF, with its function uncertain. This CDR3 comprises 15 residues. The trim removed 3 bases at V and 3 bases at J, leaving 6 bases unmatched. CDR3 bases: TGTGCCAGCAGTTATGACGGACAGGGAGACACTGAAGCTTTCTTT. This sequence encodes CASSYDGQGDTEAFF.

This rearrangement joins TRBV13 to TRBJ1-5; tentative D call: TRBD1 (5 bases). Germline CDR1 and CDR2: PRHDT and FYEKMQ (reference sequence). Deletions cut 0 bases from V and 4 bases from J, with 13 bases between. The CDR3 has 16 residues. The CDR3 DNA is TGTGCCAGCAGCTTAGGCCCGGGGCGGAGAAATCAGCCCCAGCATTTT. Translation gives CASSLGPGRRNQPQHF. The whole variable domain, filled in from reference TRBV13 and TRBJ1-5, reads AAGVIQSPRHLIKEKRETATLKCYPIPRHDTVYWYQQGPGQDPQFLISFYEKMQSDKGSIPDRFSAQQFSDYHSELNMSSLELGDSALYFCASSLGPGRRNQPQHFGDGTRLSIL.

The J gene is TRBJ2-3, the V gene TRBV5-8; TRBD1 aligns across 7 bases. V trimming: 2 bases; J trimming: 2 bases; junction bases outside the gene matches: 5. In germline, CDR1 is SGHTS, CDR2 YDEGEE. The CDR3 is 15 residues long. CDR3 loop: CASSLQGYHTDTQYF. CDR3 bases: TGTGCCAGCAGCTTACAGGGGTACCACACAGATACGCAGTATTTT.

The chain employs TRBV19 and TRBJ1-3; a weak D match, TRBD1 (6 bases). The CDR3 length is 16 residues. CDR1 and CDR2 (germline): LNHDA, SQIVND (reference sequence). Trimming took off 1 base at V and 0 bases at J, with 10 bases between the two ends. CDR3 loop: CASSIAGTISGNTIYF. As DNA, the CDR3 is TGTGCCAGTAGTATAGCCGGGACAATCTCTGGAAACACCATATATTTT.

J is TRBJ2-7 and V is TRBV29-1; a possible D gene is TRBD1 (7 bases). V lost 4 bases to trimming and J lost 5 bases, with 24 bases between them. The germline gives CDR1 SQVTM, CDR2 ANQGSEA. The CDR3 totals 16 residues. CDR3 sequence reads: CSVGGGDSFPSHEQYF. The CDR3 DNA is TGCAGCGTTGGTGGAGGGGACAGTTTCCCCTCTCACGAGCAGTACTTC.

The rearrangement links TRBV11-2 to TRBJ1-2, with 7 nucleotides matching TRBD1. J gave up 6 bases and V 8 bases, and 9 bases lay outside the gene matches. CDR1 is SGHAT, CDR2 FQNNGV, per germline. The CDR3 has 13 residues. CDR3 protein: CASLGRGYDGYTF. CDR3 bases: TGTGCCAGCCTGGGCAGGGGGTACGATGGCTACACCTTC.

The CDR3 reads CASSLLAVPQYEQFF. The CDR3 nucleotides are TGTGCCAGCAGCTTACTGGCAGTTCCCCAATATGAGCAGTTCTTC. V usage is TRBV11-2 and J usage is TRBJ2-1; no clear D. This CDR3 is built from 15 residues. Germline CDR1 and CDR2: SGHAT and FQNNGV. Trimming cost V 2 bases and J 8 bases, with 16 bases left between them.

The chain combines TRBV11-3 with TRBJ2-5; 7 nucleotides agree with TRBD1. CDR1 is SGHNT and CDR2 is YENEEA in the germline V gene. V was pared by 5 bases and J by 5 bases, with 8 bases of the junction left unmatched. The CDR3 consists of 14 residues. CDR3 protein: CASSLRQGAETQYF. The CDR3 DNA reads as TGTGCCAGCAGCCTAAGACAGGGCGCGGAGACCCAGTACTTC.

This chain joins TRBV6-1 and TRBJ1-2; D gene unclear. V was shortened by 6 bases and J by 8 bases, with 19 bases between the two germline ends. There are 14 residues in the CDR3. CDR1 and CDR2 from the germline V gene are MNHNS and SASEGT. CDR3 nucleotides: TGTGCCAGCAGCCCTCCTCCCACAATCGGGGGCTACACCTTC. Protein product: CASSPPPTIGGYTF.